This section outlines one T cell receptor (beta chain) sequence together with its context. The source of the sample is a study of blood T cell repertoires in COVID-19. About the research overall: Nucleic acid was either cDNA or gDNA, and it came from T cells, B-cell-depleted T cells, or PBMCs.

In germline, CDR1 is SGHRS, CDR2 YFSETQ. Deletions cut 6 bases from V and 4 bases from J, with 14 bases between. The CDR3 extends over 14 amino acids. In the original workflow: Reference gene primer amplification gave nucleated cell count estimates. Sequencing was performed with immunoSEQ multiplex PCR; in TCRdb, only in-frame clones are kept and a portion is missing. The V and J calls and clone size were taken over from that table, and D and trimming were inferred from the DNA. The table shows around 300,000 clones, with around 86% occurring only once. This receptor was taken from a woman in her twenties or thirties with active or convalescent COVID-19. The chain carries TRBV5-1 and TRBJ2-1, with D maybe TRBD1 (6 bases). The sequenced sample consisted of peripheral blood. The CDR3 coding sequence is TGCGCCAGCAAAATCGGGACACAATACAATGAGCAGTTCTTC. Translated: CASKIGTQYNEQFF.